This TCR beta chain came from a study of cytomegalovirus exposure and HLA in healthy donors. Study-wide points: Researchers reported in a later analysis that common viral pathogens appeared linked to several top clusters.

The study ran its PCR with 60 Vbeta and 13 Jbeta primers. Profiling relied on immunoSEQ multiplex PCR, and the TCRdb table lists in-frame clones only, not all of them. The sample consists of fewer than 200,000 clones, 80% to 90% of them appearing once. Germline assignment: CDR1 MRHNA and CDR2 SNTAGT. Losses at the gene ends were 6 bases for V and 5 bases for J; bases not matched to a gene: 8. CDR3 size: 14 residues. This clone has more than one count but fewer than ten. Antigen: not known. V gene TRBV6-4 combines with J gene TRBJ1-2; 8 bases are shared with TRBD1. The sample consisted of PBMCs. The receptor's source is a man aged 35 to 55 in good health and CMV-seropositive. The CDR3 bases are TGTGCCAGCAGGGCCGGGACAGGTCCGTATGGCTACACCTTC. Translating it yields CASRAGTGPYGYTF.